This TCR beta chain is from a study of regulatory T cells in long-lasting Graves disease. Study-level background: Antithyroid drug use was under 3 months in newly diagnosed Graves' patients. Findings of the study overall: Persistent patients shared thousands of public clonotypes among themselves. Newly diagnosed patients shared fewer, at about 890. Among samples with persistent disease, TRBV28, TRBJ1-2 and TRBJ2-5 were favored.

This clonotype appeared many times. The antigen remains undetermined. Trimming cost V 1 base and J 4 bases, with 13 bases left between them. From germline, CDR1 is SGHAT and CDR2 FQNNGV. This CDR3 is built from 15 residues. Libraries of TCR beta came from iRepertoire HTBI primers plus Arm-PCR of CDR3 regions. TCRdb reanalysed the multiplex PCR reads using MiXCR and keeps one entry per CDR3 protein. The sample has fewer than 650,000 distinct CDR3 sequences, 16% seen once; the top ten hold 18%. Time point here: newly diagnosed GD, antithyroid drugs for less than 3 months. Following extraction of RNA from PBMCs, that RNA was used to make the TCR library. The same specimen was also included in a second study, on T cells in Graves' hyperthyroidism and ophthalmopathy. From that paper: First-round RT-PCR with HTBI primers amplified the TCR CDR3 region.

The receptor's source is a woman in her twenties or thirties with Graves disease. V is TRBV11-2 and J is TRBJ1-1; D is ambiguous. This specimen was peripheral blood mononuclear cells (PBMCs), taken at new diagnosis, from a patient treated with antithyroid drugs. CDR3: CASSLGEGAGTEAFF. The CDR3 DNA follows: TGTGCCAGCAGCTTAGGGGAGGGCGCGGGCACTGAAGCTTTCTTT.